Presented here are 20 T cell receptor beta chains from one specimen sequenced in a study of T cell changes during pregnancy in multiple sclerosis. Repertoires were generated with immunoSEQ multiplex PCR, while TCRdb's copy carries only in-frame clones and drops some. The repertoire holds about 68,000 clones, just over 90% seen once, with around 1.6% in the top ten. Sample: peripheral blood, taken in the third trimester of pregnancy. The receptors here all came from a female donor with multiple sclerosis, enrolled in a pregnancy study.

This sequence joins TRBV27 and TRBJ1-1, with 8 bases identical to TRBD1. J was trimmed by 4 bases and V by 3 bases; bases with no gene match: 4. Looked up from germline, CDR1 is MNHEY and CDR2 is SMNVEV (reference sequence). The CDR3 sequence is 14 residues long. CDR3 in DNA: TGTGCCAGCAGTTTCCAGACAGGGGCCACTGAAGCTTTCTTT. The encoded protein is CASSFQTGATEAFF.

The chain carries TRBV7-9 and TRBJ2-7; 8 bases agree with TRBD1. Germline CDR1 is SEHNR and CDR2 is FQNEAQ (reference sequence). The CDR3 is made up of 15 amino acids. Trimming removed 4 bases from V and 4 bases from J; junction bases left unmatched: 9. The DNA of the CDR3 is TGTGCCAGCAGCTCCGCCGGGACAGGTTCATACGAGCAGTACTTC. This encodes CASSSAGTGSYEQYF.

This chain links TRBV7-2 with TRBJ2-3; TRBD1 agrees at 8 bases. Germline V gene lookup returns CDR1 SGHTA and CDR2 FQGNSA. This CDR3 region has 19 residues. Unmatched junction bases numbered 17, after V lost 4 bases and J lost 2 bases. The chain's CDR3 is CASSSELTGAPTSTDTQYF. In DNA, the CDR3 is TGTGCCAGCAGCTCAGAGTTGACAGGGGCGCCTACTTCCACAGATACGCAGTATTTT.

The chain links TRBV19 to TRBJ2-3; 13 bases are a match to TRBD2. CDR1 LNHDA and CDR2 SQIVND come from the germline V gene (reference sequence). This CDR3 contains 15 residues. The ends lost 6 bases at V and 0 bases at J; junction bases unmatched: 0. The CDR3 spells CASRLAGGSTDTQYF. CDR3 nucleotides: TGTGCCAGTAGACTAGCGGGAGGGAGCACAGATACGCAGTATTTT.

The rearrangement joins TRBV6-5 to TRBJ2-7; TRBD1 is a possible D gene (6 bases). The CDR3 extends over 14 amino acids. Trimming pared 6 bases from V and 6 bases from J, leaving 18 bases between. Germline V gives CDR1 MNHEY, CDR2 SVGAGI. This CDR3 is CASSNIQGRGEQYF. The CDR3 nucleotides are TGTGCCAGCAGCAACATTCAGGGGCGCGGCGAGCAGTACTTC.

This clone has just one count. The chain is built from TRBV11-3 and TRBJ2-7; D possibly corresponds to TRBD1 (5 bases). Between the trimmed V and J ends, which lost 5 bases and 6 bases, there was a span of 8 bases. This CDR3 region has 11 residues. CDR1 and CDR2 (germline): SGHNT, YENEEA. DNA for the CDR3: TGTGCCAGCAGCGCAAGGGGCGAGCAGTACTTC. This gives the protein CASSARGEQYF. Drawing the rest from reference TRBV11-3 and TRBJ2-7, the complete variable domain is EAGVVQSPRYKIIEKKQPVAFWCNPISGHNTLYWYLQNLGQGPELLIRYENEEAVDDSQLPKDRFSAERLKGVDSTLKIQPAELGDSAVYLCASSARGEQYFGPGTRLTVT.

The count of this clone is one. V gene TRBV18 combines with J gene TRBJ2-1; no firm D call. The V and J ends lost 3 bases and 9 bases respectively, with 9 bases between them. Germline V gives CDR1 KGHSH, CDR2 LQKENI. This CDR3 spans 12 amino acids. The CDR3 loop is CASSPRAGEQFF. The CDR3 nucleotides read TGTGCCAGCTCACCTCGAGCAGGTGAGCAGTTCTTC.

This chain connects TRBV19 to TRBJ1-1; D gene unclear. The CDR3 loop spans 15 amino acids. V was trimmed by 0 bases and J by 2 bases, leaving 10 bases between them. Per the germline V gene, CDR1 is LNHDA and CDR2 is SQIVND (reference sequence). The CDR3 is CASSIDGGPNTEAFF. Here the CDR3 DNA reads TGTGCCAGTAGTATAGATGGAGGACCAAACACTGAAGCTTTCTTT.

CDR3: CSVGQRAGELFF. The CDR3 DNA reads TGCAGCGTGGGACAGCGGGCCGGGGAGCTGTTTTTT. The chain has TRBV29-1 and TRBJ2-2; the D gene is possibly TRBD1 (7 bases). This CDR3 spans 12 amino acids. V was pared by 6 bases and J by 6 bases, with 11 bases between. Germline CDR1 and CDR2: SQVTM and ANQGSEA.

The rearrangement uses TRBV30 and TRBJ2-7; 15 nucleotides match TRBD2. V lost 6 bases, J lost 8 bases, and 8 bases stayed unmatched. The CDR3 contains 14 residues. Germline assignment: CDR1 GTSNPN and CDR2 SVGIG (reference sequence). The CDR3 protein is CACSQGLAGGKQYF. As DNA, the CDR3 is TGTGCCTGCTCCCAGGGACTAGCGGGAGGCAAGCAGTACTTC.

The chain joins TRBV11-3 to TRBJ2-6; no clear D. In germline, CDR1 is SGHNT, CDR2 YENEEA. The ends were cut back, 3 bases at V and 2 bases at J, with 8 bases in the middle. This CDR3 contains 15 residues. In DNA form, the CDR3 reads TGTGCCAGCAGCTTGGCAGGTACTGGGGCCAACGTCCTGACTTTC. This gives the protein CASSLAGTGANVLTF.

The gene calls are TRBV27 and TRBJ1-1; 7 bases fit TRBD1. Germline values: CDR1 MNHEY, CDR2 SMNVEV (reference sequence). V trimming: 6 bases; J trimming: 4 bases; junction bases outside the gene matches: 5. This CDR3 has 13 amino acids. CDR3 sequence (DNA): TGTGCCAGCAGGGGGGCAGGGGGCACTGAAGCTTTCTTT. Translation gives CASRGAGGTEAFF.

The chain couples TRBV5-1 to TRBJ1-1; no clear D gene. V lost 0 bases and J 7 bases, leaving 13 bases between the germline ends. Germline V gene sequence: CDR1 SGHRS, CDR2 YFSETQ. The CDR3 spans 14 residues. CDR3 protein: CASSLGFAAFEAFF. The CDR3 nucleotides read TGCGCCAGCAGCTTGGGTTTTGCAGCGTTTGAAGCTTTCTTT.

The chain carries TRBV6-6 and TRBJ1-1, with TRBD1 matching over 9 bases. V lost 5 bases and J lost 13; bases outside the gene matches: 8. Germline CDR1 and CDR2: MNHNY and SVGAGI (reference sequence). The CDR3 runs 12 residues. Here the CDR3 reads CASSADRGRYFF. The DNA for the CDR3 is TGTGCCAGCAGTGCCGACAGGGGGAGGTATTTCTTT.

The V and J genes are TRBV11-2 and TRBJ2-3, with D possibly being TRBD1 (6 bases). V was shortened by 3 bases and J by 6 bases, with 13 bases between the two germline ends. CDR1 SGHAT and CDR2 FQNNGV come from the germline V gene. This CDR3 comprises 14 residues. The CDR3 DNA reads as TGTGCCAGCAGCTTCCGGGACATCGGGGATACGCAGTATTTT. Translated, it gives CASSFRDIGDTQYF.

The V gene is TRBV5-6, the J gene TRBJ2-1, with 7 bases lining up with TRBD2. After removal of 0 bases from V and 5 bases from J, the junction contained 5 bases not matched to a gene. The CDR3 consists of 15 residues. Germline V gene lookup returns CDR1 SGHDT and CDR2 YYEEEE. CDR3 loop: CASSLGGGIHNEQFF. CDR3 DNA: TGTGCCAGCAGCTTGGGGGGGGGAATCCACAATGAGCAGTTCTTC. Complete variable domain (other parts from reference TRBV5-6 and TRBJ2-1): DAGVTQSPTHLIKTRGQQVTLRCSPKSGHDTVSWYQQALGQGPQFIFQYYEEEERQRGNFPDRFSGHQFPNYSSELNVNALLLGDSALYLCASSLGGGIHNEQFFGPGTRLTVL.

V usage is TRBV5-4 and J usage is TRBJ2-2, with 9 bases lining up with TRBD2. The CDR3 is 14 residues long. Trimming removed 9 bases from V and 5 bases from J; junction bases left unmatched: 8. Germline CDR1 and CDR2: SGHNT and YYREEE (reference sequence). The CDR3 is CAIPRSGGTGELFF. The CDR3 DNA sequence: TGTGCCATCCCGAGAAGCGGGGGGACCGGGGAGCTGTTTTTT.

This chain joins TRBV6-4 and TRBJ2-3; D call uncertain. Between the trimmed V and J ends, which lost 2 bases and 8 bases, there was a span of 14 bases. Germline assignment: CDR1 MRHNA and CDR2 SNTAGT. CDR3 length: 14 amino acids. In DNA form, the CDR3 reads TGTGCCAGCAGTGACGATAACACGCCAGGTACGCAGTATTTT. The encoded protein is CASSDDNTPGTQYF.

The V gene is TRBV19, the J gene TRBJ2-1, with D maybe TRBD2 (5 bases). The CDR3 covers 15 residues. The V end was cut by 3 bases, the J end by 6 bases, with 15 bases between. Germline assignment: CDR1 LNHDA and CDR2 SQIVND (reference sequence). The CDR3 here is CASSILTPGSNEQFF. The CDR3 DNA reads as TGTGCCAGTAGTATCCTGACACCGGGGTCCAATGAGCAGTTCTTC.

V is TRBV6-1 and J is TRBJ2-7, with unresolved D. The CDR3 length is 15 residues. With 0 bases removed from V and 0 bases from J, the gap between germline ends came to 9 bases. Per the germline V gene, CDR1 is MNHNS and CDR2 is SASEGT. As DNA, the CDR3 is TGTGCCAGCAGTGAAGCTGGCAGGTTCTCCTACGAGCAGTACTTC. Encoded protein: CASSEAGRFSYEQYF.